A selection of T cell receptor beta chains follows, all from one sample in a study of beta chain features in type 1 diabetes. TCRdb's copy holds only in-frame clones and misses some; the assay was immunoSEQ multiplex PCR. The sample consists of approximately 200,000 clones, 7.5% to 10% of them appearing once. The sample was naive CD4+ T cells from blood. The receptors derive from a woman in her late teens or twenties in good health. The CDR3 runs from the conserved cysteine through the conserved F or W. The order of the fields is J gene, V gene, CDR3 length, clone size, D gene, CDR3 DNA, CDR3 protein. D genes are given only for firm matches. Rows may omit the clone size; those that give it use once, few, many or a size class.

TRBJ1-1,TRBV9,12,few,-,TGTGCCAGCACCGCAGGCGACACTGAAGCTTTCTTT,CASTAGDTEAFF
TRBJ2-2,TRBV6-1,15,few,-,TGTGCCAGCAGGGTGACTCTTGCGAACACCGGGGAGCTGTTTTTT,CASRVTLANTGELFF
TRBJ2-3,TRBV30,13,-,-,TGTGCCTGGAGAGTTACAGTCACAGATACGCAGTATTTT,CAWRVTVTDTQYF
TRBJ1-6,TRBV5-1,15,few,TRBD1,TGCGCCAGCAGTCGCCCAGGACAGGAGAATTCACCCCTCCACTTT,CASSRPGQENSPLHF
TRBJ2-7,TRBV28,15,-,TRBD1,TGTGCCAGCAGAAGCCCGGGACAGCCCTTTTACGAGCAGTACTTC,CASRSPGQPFYEQYF
TRBJ2-1,TRBV6-5,15,-,TRBD1,TGTGCCAGCAGTTACGCGGGACAGGGGGTTATTGAGCAGTTCTTC,CASSYAGQGVIEQFF
TRBJ2-3,TRBV5-1,16,-,TRBD2,TGCGCCAGCAGCCCGGCCGGGAGCGGGGGACCAGATACGCAGTATTTT,CASSPAGSGGPDTQYF
TRBJ2-3,TRBV7-6,18,-,TRBD2,TGTGCCAGCAGCCGAAAGAGATCCACTAGCGGCAGCACAGATACGCAGTATTTT,CASSRKRSTSGSTDTQYF
TRBJ2-7,TRBV5-4,13,few,-,TGTGCCAGCAGCTTGGCGGGATCCTACGAGCAGTACTTC,CASSLAGSYEQYF
TRBJ2-7,TRBV9,15,-,-,TGTGCCAGCAGCGCGCGACTAGGAAGCTCCTACGAGCAGTACTTC,CASSARLGSSYEQYF
TRBJ1-2,TRBV7-9,13,few,-,TGTGCCAGCAGCTTGGGGGGGATCTATGGCTACACCTTC,CASSLGGIYGYTF
TRBJ2-1,TRBV5-1,16,few,TRBD2,TGCGCCAGCAGCTTGGATACTAGCGTCTCCTACAATGAGCAGTTCTTC,CASSLDTSVSYNEQFF
TRBJ2-3,TRBV4-1,15,-,TRBD2,TGCGCCAGCAGCCAAGGACTAGCGGGGATGGATACGCAGTATTTT,CASSQGLAGMDTQYF
TRBJ2-7,TRBV7-2,14,-,-,TGTGCCAGCCTCCGGGGACTGGAAGTTGGGGAGCAGTACTTC,CASLRGLEVGEQYF
TRBJ1-5,TRBV28,14,-,-,TGTGCCAGCAAAGGACAGTTAAGCAATCAGCCCCAGCATTTT,CASKGQLSNQPQHF
TRBJ2-2,TRBV7-2,15,few,-,TGTGCCAGCAGCTTACTAGGTTTGGGCACCGGGGAGCTGTTTTTT,CASSLLGLGTGELFF
TRBJ2-1,TRBV7-7,14,-,-,TGTGCCAGCAGCTTAGCGCCAGGCTACAATGAGCAGTTCTTC,CASSLAPGYNEQFF
TRBJ1-1,TRBV11-1,14,-,TRBD1,TGTGCCAGCAGCTTGGGGACAGGGGGCAAAGAAGCTTTCTTT,CASSLGTGGKEAFF
TRBJ2-4,TRBV27,16,-,-,TGTGCCAGCAGTTCACCAAGCAGGGATGCCAAAAACATTCAGTACTTC,CASSSPSRDAKNIQYF
TRBJ2-7,TRBV25-1,15,few,-,TGTGCCAGCAGTGAGGGGGTGGACAGCTCCTACGAGCAGTACTTC,CASSEGVDSSYEQYF
TRBJ2-1,TRBV11-2,15,-,TRBD2,TGTGCCAGCAGACGGGGGGGCAGTACCTACAATGAGCAGTTCTTC,CASRRGGSTYNEQFF
TRBJ1-1,TRBV6-5,14,few,TRBD1,TGTGCCAGCATAAAACAGGGGGGGAACACTGAAGCTTTCTTT,CASIKQGGNTEAFF
TRBJ2-3,TRBV11-2,12,few,-,TGTGCCAGCAGCTTAACCGGAGATACGCAGTATTTT,CASSLTGDTQYF
TRBJ1-4,TRBV6-6,15,few,-,TGTGCCAGCAGTCGTGGGGCAGGGGTACATGAAAAACTGTTTTTT,CASSRGAGVHEKLFF
TRBJ1-1,TRBV5-4,14,few,-,TGTGCCAGCAACGCTGCCAGGGGAAACACTGAAGCTTTCTTT,CASNAARGNTEAFF
TRBJ2-7,TRBV27,13,-,TRBD2,TGTGCCAGCGCCGGGACTAGGGTTGACGAGCAGTACTTC,CASAGTRVDEQYF
TRBJ2-2,TRBV5-1,15,-,TRBD1,TGCGCCAGCAGCCTGGGGACAGACGCGGCCGGGGAGCTGTTTTTT,CASSLGTDAAGELFF
TRBJ2-1,TRBV10-2,12,few,-,TGCGCCAGCGGCCCGCGGAACAATGAGCAGTTCTTC,CASGPRNNEQFF
TRBJ2-7,TRBV29-1,13,many,-,TGCAGCGTTGAGAACCCGGGGTCCTACGAGCAGTACTTC,CSVENPGSYEQYF
TRBJ1-1,TRBV27,13,-,-,TGTGCCAGCAGTTTGCTCGCGGGGCATACGGCTTTCTTT,CASSLLAGHTAFF
TRBJ1-2,TRBV4-2,13,-,TRBD1,TGTGCCAGCAGCCCTGGGACAGTGTATGGCTACACCTTC,CASSPGTVYGYTF
TRBJ2-7,TRBV2,14,few,-,TGTGCCAGCAGTGAAGTGACAGTGGGTGGCGAGCAGTACTTC,CASSEVTVGGEQYF
TRBJ2-7,TRBV9,14,few,TRBD1,TGTGCCAGCAGTGTGACAGGGATGTCCTACGAGCAGTACTTC,CASSVTGMSYEQYF
TRBJ2-1,TRBV11-2,14,few,TRBD2,TGTGCCAGCAGCCGCGGGGGACGATACAATGAGCAGTTCTTC,CASSRGGRYNEQFF
TRBJ2-3,TRBV5-4,18,few,TRBD2,TGTGCCAGCAGCTCGTTCGCATCTAGCGGGCCCCAAACACTTACGCAGTATTTT,CASSSFASSGPQTLTQYF
TRBJ2-1,TRBV5-1,17,few,TRBD2,TGCGCCAGCAGCTTGGATCCCCGGGGGGGCCAATCCAATGAGCAGTTCTTC,CASSLDPRGGQSNEQFF
TRBJ2-5,TRBV5-1,13,few,TRBD1,TGCGCCACCAGACAGGGACCAGGGGAGACCCAGTACTTC,CATRQGPGETQYF
TRBJ2-5,TRBV5-1,16,once,-,TGCGCCAGCAGCTTGGGCCTCCGGGGTTTCCAAGAGACCCAGTACTTC,CASSLGLRGFQETQYF
TRBJ2-7,TRBV27,15,few,TRBD1,TGTGCCAGCAGTTCGACAGGGGGCCCATTGCGGGAGCAGTACTTC,CASSSTGGPLREQYF
TRBJ2-7,TRBV5-4,16,few,TRBD1,TGTGCCAGCAGCTTGGGGACAGGGGGAACCCGCTACGAGCAGTACTTC,CASSLGTGGTRYEQYF
TRBJ2-7,TRBV5-1,12,-,TRBD1,TGCGCCAGCGCGGGACAGGGGATCGAGCAGTACTTC,CASAGQGIEQYF
TRBJ1-5,TRBV30,14,few,-,TGTGCCTGGAGTGTGACGGGAATTAATCAGCCCCAGCATTTT,CAWSVTGINQPQHF
TRBJ2-5,TRBV9,16,-,-,TGTGCCAGCAGCGTAGGGACAGCTTTTTACCAAGAGACCCAGTACTTC,CASSVGTAFYQETQYF